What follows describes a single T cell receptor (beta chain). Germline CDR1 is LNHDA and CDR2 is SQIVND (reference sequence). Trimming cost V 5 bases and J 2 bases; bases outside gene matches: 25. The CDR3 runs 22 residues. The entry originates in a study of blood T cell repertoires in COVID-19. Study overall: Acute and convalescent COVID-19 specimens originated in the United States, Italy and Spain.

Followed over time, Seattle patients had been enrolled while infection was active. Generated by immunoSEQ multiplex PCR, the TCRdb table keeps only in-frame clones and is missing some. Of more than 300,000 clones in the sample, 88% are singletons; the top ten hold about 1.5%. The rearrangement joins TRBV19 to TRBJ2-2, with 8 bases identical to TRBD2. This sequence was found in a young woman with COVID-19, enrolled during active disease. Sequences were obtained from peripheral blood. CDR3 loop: CASSSPSSGGSLNDLNTGELFF. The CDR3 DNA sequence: TGTGCCAGTAGTTCCCCGAGCAGCGGGGGTTCCCTTAACGATTTAAACACCGGGGAGCTGTTTTTT. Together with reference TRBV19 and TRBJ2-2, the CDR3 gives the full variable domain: DGGITQSPKYLFRKEGQNVTLSCEQNLNHDAMYWYRQDPGQGLRLIYYSQIVNDFQKGDIAEGYSVSREKKESFPLTVTSAQKNPTAFYLCASSSPSSGGSLNDLNTGELFFGEGSRLTVL.